A selection of T cell receptor beta chains follows, all from one sample in a study of blood T cell repertoires in COVID-19. Data came from immunoSEQ multiplex PCR; TCRdb stores just in-frame clones and leaves some out. Of about 100,000 clones in the sample, more than 75% were seen once. The sequenced sample was peripheral blood. The receptors stem from a human donor in a cohort sampled during active COVID-19. CDR3s include the opening cysteine and the closing phenylalanine or tryptophan. A D gene is named only where the DNA matches it firmly. The size entry is marked missing in some rows and otherwise reads once, few, many or a size class.

size: .; V: TRBV5-8; D: .; J: TRBJ2-1; DNA: TGTGCCAGCAGCTTGCGGGGCGGGGCCCTAGAGCAGTTCTTC; CDR3: CASSLRGGALEQFF
size: few; V: TRBV5-4; D: TRBD1; J: TRBJ1-4; DNA: TGTGCCAGCAGCCCAGGGGGATTGAATGAAAAACTGTTTTTT; CDR3: CASSPGGLNEKLFF
size: once; V: TRBV6-4; D: TRBD2; J: TRBJ2-3; DNA: TGTGCCAGCAGTGACTCGGCGGGGGGATCGGATACGCAGTATTTT; CDR3: CASSDSAGGSDTQYF
size: .; V: TRBV10-2; D: TRBD2; J: TRBJ2-7; DNA: TGCGCCAGCACCCTAGCGGGGGGATACGAGCAGTACTTC; CDR3: CASTLAGGYEQYF
size: .; V: TRBV6-2/TRBV6-3; D: TRBD1; J: TRBJ2-7; DNA: TGTGCCAGCAGTTCCACACCTCGACAAAGACAGGGGATATACGAGCAGTACTTC; CDR3: CASSSTPRQRQGIYEQYF
size: .; V: TRBV19; D: .; J: TRBJ2-3; DNA: TGTGCCATAGCTAGGTCCTTCACAGATACGCAGTATTTT; CDR3: CAIARSFTDTQYF
size: few; V: TRBV3-1/TRBV3-2; D: .; J: TRBJ2-1; DNA: TGTGCCAGCAGCCAAGGGGCTCAGGGTGAGCAGTTCTTC; CDR3: CASSQGAQGEQFF
size: .; V: TRBV19; D: .; J: TRBJ2-2; DNA: TGTGCCAGTAGTAATAAAAACGGGGAGCTGTTTTTT; CDR3: CASSNKNGELFF
size: once; V: TRBV5-4; D: TRBD2; J: TRBJ2-7; DNA: TGTGCCAGCAGCTTGGCGGCTAGCGGGAGCTCCTACGAGCAGTACTTC; CDR3: CASSLAASGSSYEQYF
size: .; V: TRBV6-2/TRBV6-3; D: .; J: TRBJ1-1; DNA: TGTGCCAGCAGTTACTCGAGGGCGCTCTCTGAAGCTTTCTTT; CDR3: CASSYSRALSEAFF
size: once; V: TRBV9; D: TRBD1; J: TRBJ2-6; DNA: TGTGCCAGCAGCCTCCGGACAGGGGGAAGTGGGGCCAACGTCCTGACTTTC; CDR3: CASSLRTGGSGANVLTF
size: .; V: TRBV7-2; D: TRBD2; J: TRBJ2-5; DNA: TGTGCCAGCAGCACTACTGGGACTAGCGGGAACTTCTACTTC; CDR3: CASSTTGTSGNFYF
size: .; V: TRBV2; D: .; J: TRBJ2-7; DNA: TGTGCCAGCAGTGTCCACGAACCTCACTCGTCTCTCGAGCAGTACTTC; CDR3: CASSVHEPHSSLEQYF
size: .; V: TRBV9; D: TRBD2; J: TRBJ2-3; DNA: TGTGCCAGCAGCGTTGGGACTAGCGTGGCAGATACGCAGTATTTT; CDR3: CASSVGTSVADTQYF
size: .; V: TRBV27; D: .; J: TRBJ2-5; DNA: TGTGCCAGCAGTTTATGGGGCAACCGGGAGACCCAGTACTTC; CDR3: CASSLWGNRETQYF
size: .; V: TRBV6-2/TRBV6-3; D: .; J: TRBJ2-7; DNA: TGTGCCAGCAGTTACTCCGTCAGCTCCTACGAGCAGTACTTC; CDR3: CASSYSVSSYEQYF
size: .; V: TRBV29-1; D: TRBD2; J: TRBJ2-1; DNA: TGCAGCGTTAGGACTAGCGGGAGGAGTAATGAGCAGTTCTTC; CDR3: CSVRTSGRSNEQFF
size: .; V: TRBV4-3; D: .; J: TRBJ2-1; DNA: TGCGCCAGCAGCCAAGAGGATCGGGGGTGGAATGAGCAGTTCTTC; CDR3: CASSQEDRGWNEQFF
size: once; V: TRBV5-8; D: .; J: TRBJ1-5; DNA: TGTGCCAGCAGCTTGGGCAGGGGACAGCCCCAGCATTTT; CDR3: CASSLGRGQPQHF
size: .; V: TRBV3-1/TRBV3-2; D: .; J: TRBJ1-5; DNA: TGTGCCAGCAGCCAAACAGGGAGTGAACCCCAGCATTTT; CDR3: CASSQTGSEPQHF
size: .; V: TRBV10-1; D: TRBD1; J: TRBJ2-7; DNA: TGCGCCAGCAGTGCGGCAGGGGGCCTTTCGGACGAGCAGTACTTC; CDR3: CASSAAGGLSDEQYF
size: .; V: TRBV10-3; D: TRBD2; J: TRBJ2-5; DNA: TGTGCCATCAGTGAGCGGGAGGGGGAGACCCAGTACTTC; CDR3: CAISEREGETQYF
size: .; V: TRBV11-2; D: TRBD1; J: TRBJ2-7; DNA: TGTGCCAGCAGCCGGGACAGGGGGCCTCTCGAGCAGTACTTC; CDR3: CASSRDRGPLEQYF
size: once; V: TRBV5-1; D: TRBD2; J: TRBJ2-5; DNA: TGCGCCAGCAGCCCGCAGCGGGGGGGCCCAGAGACCCAGTACTTC; CDR3: CASSPQRGGPETQYF
size: few; V: TRBV7-9; D: .; J: TRBJ1-5; DNA: TGTGCCAGCAGCTTAGGGGCCGGAATCAATCAGCCCCAGCATTTT; CDR3: CASSLGAGINQPQHF